The clone carrying this TCR beta chain was counted many times. What it binds is unknown. Since it is a stray read in a library aimed at alpha chains, this beta chain has a size that is not meaningful. The CDR3 length is 15 residues. J gave up 8 bases and V 6 bases, and 12 bases lay outside the gene matches. Germline CDR1 is MNHEY and CDR2 is SVGAGI. A unique molecular identifier was carried by every single TCR cDNA molecule. TCRdb called the 5' RACE reads again in MiXCR, with one record for every CDR3 protein. The sample includes 9,500 to 12,000 distinct CDR3 sequences, under 10% of them seen just once. This record belongs to a study of spatial heterogeneity in lung cancer. Overall study findings and caveats: Mutation counts in tumors were tracked by counts of expanded intratumoral alpha and beta TCRs.

The time point is: sample taken at primary tumor resection. The chain links TRBV6-5 to TRBJ2-1; TRBD2 agrees at 8 bases. This clonotype was sampled from a female donor with early-stage non-small cell lung cancer. Sequenced material: lung tumor tissue, taken at surgery. The CDR3 reads CASRVAGSPLDEQFF. CDR3 coding DNA: TGTGCCAGCAGGGTAGCGGGGTCGCCCCTCGATGAGCAGTTCTTC.